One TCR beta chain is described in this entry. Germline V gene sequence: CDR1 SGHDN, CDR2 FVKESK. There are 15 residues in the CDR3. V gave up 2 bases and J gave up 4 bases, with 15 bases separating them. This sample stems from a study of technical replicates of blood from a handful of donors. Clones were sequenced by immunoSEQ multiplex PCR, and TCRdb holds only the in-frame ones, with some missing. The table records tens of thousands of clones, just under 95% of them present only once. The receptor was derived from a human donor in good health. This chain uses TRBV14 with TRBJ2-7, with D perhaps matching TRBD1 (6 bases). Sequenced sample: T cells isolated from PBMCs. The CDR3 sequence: CASSQTGRGPYEQYF. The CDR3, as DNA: TGTGCCAGCAGCCAAACGGGCAGGGGACCTTACGAGCAGTACTTC. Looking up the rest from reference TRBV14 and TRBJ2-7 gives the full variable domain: EAGVTQFPSHSVIEKGQTVTLRCDPISGHDNLYWYRRVMGKEIKFLLHFVKESKQDESGMPNNRFLAERTGGTYSTLKVQPAELEDSGVYFCASSQTGRGPYEQYFGPGTRLTVT.